The next 18 T cell receptor beta chains were all read from a single sample in a study of T-cell reconstitution after alpha-beta-depleted transplantation in children. TCRbeta library preparation incorporated unique molecular identifiers. MiXCR, run by TCRdb on the PCR reads, gives a single entry per CDR3 protein. In the table there are about 980,000 distinct CDR3 sequences, around 30% of which are singletons. This specimen was PBMCs, mostly from graft donor cells, taken 360 days after TCRalphabeta/CD19-depleted stem cell transplant. All receptors derive from a boy under two years old who had a stem cell transplant for SCID, so the T cells may come from the graft donor.

The genes are TRBV5-1 and TRBJ2-3; 8 nucleotides agree with TRBD2. V dropped 2 bases and J dropped 0; count of bases not matched to a gene: 5. The CDR3 is 16 residues long. CDR1 is SGHRS, CDR2 YFSETQ, per germline. The CDR3 DNA follows: TGCGCCAGCAGCTTCAATGGCGGGGGGAGCACAGATACGCAGTATTTT. Its protein is CASSFNGGGSTDTQYF.

The V and J genes are TRBV7-8 and TRBJ2-7; 9 bases match TRBD1. The CDR3 has 18 residues. The V gene's germline CDR1 is SGHVS and CDR2 FQNEAQ. The V and J ends lost 0 bases and 1 base, in that order; junction bases with no gene match: 10. The CDR3, as DNA: TGTGCCAGCAGCTTAGCCACTCCCGGGACAGGGTGGTCCTACGAGCAGTACTTC. Protein: CASSLATPGTGWSYEQYF.

This clonotype was seen a handful of times. The chain couples TRBV9 to TRBJ1-1, with a possible D match to TRBD1 (6 bases). Trimming took off 1 base at V and 3 bases at J, with 22 bases between the two ends. The CDR3 loop spans 18 amino acids. Per germline, CDR1 SGDLS and CDR2 YYNGEE. CDR3 nucleotide sequence: TGTGCCAGCAGCGTATCCTATGTTACGGACAGCCATGACACTGAAGCTTTCTTT. Translated: CASSVSYVTDSHDTEAFF.

Many counts were recorded for this clonotype. As DNA, the CDR3 is TGCGCCAGCAGCTTGGTGCCGGGGACTGAAGCTTTCTTT. It yields the protein CASSLVPGTEAFF. The chain employs TRBV5-1 and TRBJ1-1; D remains unclear. Trimming cost V 0 bases and J 5 bases, with 8 bases left between them. The CDR3 has 13 amino acids. The germline CDR1 and CDR2 sequences are SGHRS and YFSETQ.

This clonotype was recorded only once. J is TRBJ1-3 and V is TRBV7-2, with D hard to call. The length of the CDR3 is 15 residues. V lost 5 bases to trimming and J lost 0 bases, with 11 bases between them. Germline V gene sequence: CDR1 SGHTA, CDR2 FQGNSA. CDR3 DNA sequence: TGTGCCAGCAGCCCTCTAGGGAGCTCTGGAAACACCATATATTTT. Its translation: CASSPLGSSGNTIYF.

This clonotype appeared a few times. The chain is built from TRBV18 and TRBJ1-5, with D uncertain. CDR3 length equals 16 residues. Germline V lookup: CDR1 KGHSH, CDR2 LQKENI. Trimming cost V 0 bases and J 1 base, with 10 bases left between them. The CDR3 reads CASSPPGLPSNQPQHF. The CDR3, as DNA: TGTGCCAGCTCACCACCCGGACTTCCAAGCAATCAGCCCCAGCATTTT.

This clonotype was picked up many times. The rearrangement links TRBV12-3 or TRBV12-4 to TRBJ2-2, with D hard to call. The CDR3 totals 11 residues. V lost 4 bases and J 6 bases, leaving 3 bases between the germline ends. CDR3 DNA sequence: TGTGCCAGCAGTTCCTCCGGGGAGCTGTTTTTT. It codes for CASSSSGELFF.

The chain joins TRBV5-1 to TRBJ2-3; the match to TRBD2 covers 10 bases. V was pared by 4 bases and J by 6 bases, with 8 bases of the junction left unmatched. CDR1 and CDR2 (germline): SGHRS, YFSETQ. The CDR3 covers 15 residues. The CDR3 region is CASSTGLAQADTQYF. The CDR3 DNA follows: TGCGCCAGCAGCACGGGACTAGCGCAGGCCGATACGCAGTATTTT.

The chain has TRBV12-3 or TRBV12-4 and TRBJ2-3; D ambiguous. There are 11 residues in the CDR3. V was pared by 2 bases and J by 8 bases, with 5 bases between. This chain's CDR3 is CASSLLATQYF. The CDR3 DNA reads as TGTGCCAGCAGTTTACTTGCTACGCAGTATTTT.

The sample holds many counts of this clonotype. The chain links TRBV4-1 to TRBJ1-1; no firm D call. V was clipped by 1 base and J by 1 base, with 7 bases between them. The CDR3 spans 14 residues. The germline gives CDR1 MGHRA, CDR2 YSYEKL. CDR3 in amino acids: CASSQVVRNTEAFF. In DNA form, the CDR3 reads TGCGCCAGCAGCCAAGTCGTAAGGAACACTGAAGCTTTCTTT.

A few counts support this clonotype. The chain combines TRBV20-1 with TRBJ2-1; D not certain. Germline V gene lookup returns CDR1 DFQATT and CDR2 SNEGSKA (reference sequence). Trimming cost V 3 bases and J 6 bases, with 12 bases left between them. The CDR3 runs to 13 residues. This CDR3 is CSASILTGNEQFF. In DNA form, the CDR3 reads TGCAGTGCTAGCATACTTACGGGCAATGAGCAGTTCTTC.

This clonotype was observed a few times. This chain joins TRBV20-1 and TRBJ2-3; D gene unclear. The V end was cut by 1 base, the J end by 4 bases, with 12 bases between. This CDR3 has 14 amino acids. CDR1 and CDR2 from the germline V gene are DFQATT and SNEGSKA (reference sequence). CDR3 bases: TGCAGTGCTAGAGTGGTAGGGTGGGCAGATACGCAGTATTTT. Encoded protein: CSARVVGWADTQYF.

The J gene is TRBJ2-1, the V gene TRBV20-1; D not certain. The V gene's germline CDR1 is DFQATT and CDR2 SNEGSKA (reference sequence). Trimming took off 6 bases at V and 5 bases at J, with 14 bases between the two ends. CDR3 length: 13 residues. The CDR3 reads CSAPWPRHNEQFF. As DNA, the CDR3 is TGCAGTGCCCCTTGGCCTAGACACAATGAGCAGTTCTTC.

V usage is TRBV5-1 and J usage is TRBJ2-5; D call uncertain. CDR1 and CDR2 (germline): SGHRS, YFSETQ. Trimming shortened V by 0 bases and J by 5 bases, and 11 bases separated the two germline ends. The CDR3 length is 14 residues. The CDR3 reads CASSLAGSSETQYF. The CDR3 DNA follows: TGCGCCAGCAGCTTGGCCGGCAGCTCGGAGACCCAGTACTTC.

This clonotype was counted only a few times. The chain is built from TRBV7-2 and TRBJ1-1; tentatively, D is TRBD1 (6 bases). V was trimmed by 6 bases and J by 2 bases, leaving 13 bases between them. This CDR3 has 14 residues. CDR1 SGHTA and CDR2 FQGNSA come from the germline V gene. CDR3 DNA sequence: TGTGCCAGCAGGGGTACAGGGACCAACACTGAAGCTTTCTTT. This gives the protein CASRGTGTNTEAFF.

This clonotype was counted between two and nine times. The chain links TRBV5-1 to TRBJ2-3, with 8 bases identical to TRBD2. This CDR3 contains 15 residues. CDR1 is SGHRS and CDR2 is YFSETQ in the germline V gene. The ends lost 1 base at V and 9 bases at J; junction bases unmatched: 10. Written as DNA, the CDR3 is TGCGCCAGCAGCTTGACTAGCGGCCACGAGGGGACGCAGTATTTT. This gives the protein CASSLTSGHEGTQYF.

This clonotype was counted only a few times. This sequence joins TRBV5-1 and TRBJ2-1; no definite D call. This CDR3 is 16 amino acids long. Trimming removed 0 bases from V and 2 bases from J, with 12 bases in between. Germline CDR1 is SGHRS and CDR2 is YFSETQ. For the CDR3, the DNA is TGCGCCAGCAGCTTGGCCGGTCCGCATACCTACAATGAGCAGTTCTTC. Translating gives CASSLAGPHTYNEQFF.

This clonotype appeared many times. This chain links TRBV29-1 with TRBJ2-7; D is unclear. The V end was cut by 3 bases, the J end by 5 bases, with 14 bases between. Germline assignment: CDR1 SQVTM and CDR2 ANQGSEA. The length of the CDR3 is 13 residues. Here the CDR3 reads CSVDRGRSNEQYF. The CDR3 bases are TGCAGCGTTGACCGTGGGCGGTCCAACGAGCAGTACTTC.